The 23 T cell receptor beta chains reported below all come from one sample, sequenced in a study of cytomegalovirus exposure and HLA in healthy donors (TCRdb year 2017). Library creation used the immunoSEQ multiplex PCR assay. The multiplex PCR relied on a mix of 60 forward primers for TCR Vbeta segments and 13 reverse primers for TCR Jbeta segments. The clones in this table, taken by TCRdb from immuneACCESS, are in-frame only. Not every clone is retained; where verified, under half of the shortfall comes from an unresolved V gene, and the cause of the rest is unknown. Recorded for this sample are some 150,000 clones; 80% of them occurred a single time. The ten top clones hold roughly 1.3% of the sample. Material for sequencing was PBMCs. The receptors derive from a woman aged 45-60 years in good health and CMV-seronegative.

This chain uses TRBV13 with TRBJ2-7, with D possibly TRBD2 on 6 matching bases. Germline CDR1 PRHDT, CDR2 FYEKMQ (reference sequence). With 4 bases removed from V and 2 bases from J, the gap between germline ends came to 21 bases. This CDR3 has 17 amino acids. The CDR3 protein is CASSSYAIGTGAYEQYF. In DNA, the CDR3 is TGTGCCAGCAGCTCATATGCTATAGGGACGGGGGCCTACGAGCAGTACTTC.

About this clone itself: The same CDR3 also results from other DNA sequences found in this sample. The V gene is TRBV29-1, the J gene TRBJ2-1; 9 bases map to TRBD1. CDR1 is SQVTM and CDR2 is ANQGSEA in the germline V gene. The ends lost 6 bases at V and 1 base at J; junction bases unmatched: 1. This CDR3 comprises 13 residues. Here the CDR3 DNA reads TGCAGCGTCGACAGGGGGTCCTACAATGAGCAGTTCTTC. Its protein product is CSVDRGSYNEQFF.

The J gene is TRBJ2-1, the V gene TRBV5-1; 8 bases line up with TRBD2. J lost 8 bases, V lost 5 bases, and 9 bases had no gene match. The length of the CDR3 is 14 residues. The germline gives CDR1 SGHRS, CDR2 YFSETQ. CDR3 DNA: TGCGCCAGCAGGGTAAGCGGGAGAGGGGATGAGCAGTTCTTC. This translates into CASRVSGRGDEQFF.

CDR3 DNA: TGCGCCAGCAGCCAGGGGACAGGGGGGGAAGAGCAGTTCTTC. This encodes CASSQGTGGEEQFF. V and J are TRBV4-3 and TRBJ2-1; 11 bases align to TRBD1. V dropped 3 bases and J dropped 10; count of bases not matched to a gene: 5. The CDR3 is 14 amino acids. Germline V lookup: CDR1 LGHNA, CDR2 YSLEER.

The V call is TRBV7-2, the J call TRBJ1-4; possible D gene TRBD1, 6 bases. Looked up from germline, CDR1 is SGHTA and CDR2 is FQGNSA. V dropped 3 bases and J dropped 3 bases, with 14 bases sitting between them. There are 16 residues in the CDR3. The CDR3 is CASSLRSRQANEKLFF. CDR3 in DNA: TGTGCCAGCAGCTTGAGGTCGAGACAGGCTAATGAAAAACTGTTTTTT.

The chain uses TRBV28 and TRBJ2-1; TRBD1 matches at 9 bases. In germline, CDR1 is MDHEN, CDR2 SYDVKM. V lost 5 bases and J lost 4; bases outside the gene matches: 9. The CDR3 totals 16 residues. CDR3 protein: CASSTSGTGKYNEQFF. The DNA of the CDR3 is TGTGCCAGCAGTACCTCCGGGACAGGGAAATACAATGAGCAGTTCTTC.

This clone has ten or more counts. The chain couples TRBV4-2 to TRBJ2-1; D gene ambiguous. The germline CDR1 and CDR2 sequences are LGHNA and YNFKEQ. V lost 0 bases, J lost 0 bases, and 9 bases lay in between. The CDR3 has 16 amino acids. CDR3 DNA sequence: TGTGCCAGCAGCCAAGACGAGGCGAGCTCCTACAATGAGCAGTTCTTC. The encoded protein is CASSQDEASSYNEQFF.

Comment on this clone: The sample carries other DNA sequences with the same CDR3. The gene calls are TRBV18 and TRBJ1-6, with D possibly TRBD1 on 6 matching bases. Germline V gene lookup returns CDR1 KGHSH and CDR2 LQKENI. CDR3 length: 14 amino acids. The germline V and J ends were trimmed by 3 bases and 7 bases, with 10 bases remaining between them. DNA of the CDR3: TGTGCCAGCTCACCGGGACAAGGGAATTCACCCCTCCACTTT. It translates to CASSPGQGNSPLHF. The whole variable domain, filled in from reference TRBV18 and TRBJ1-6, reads NAGVMQNPRHLVRRRGQEARLRCSPMKGHSHVYWYRQLPEEGLKFMVYLQKENIIDESGMPKERFSAEFPKEGPSILRIQQVVRGDSAAYFCASSPGQGNSPLHFGNGTRLTVT.

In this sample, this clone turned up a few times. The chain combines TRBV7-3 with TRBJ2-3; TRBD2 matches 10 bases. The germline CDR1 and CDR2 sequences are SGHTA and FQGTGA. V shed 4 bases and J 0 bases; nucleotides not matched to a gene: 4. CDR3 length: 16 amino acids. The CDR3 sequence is CASSSGLAASTDTQYF. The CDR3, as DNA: TGTGCCAGCAGCTCCGGACTAGCGGCTAGCACAGATACGCAGTATTTT.

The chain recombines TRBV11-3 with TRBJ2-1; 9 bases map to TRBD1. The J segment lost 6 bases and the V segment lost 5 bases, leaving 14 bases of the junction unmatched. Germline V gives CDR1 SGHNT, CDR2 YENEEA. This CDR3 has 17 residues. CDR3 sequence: CASSQLRTGDGSNEQFF. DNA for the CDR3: TGTGCCAGCAGCCAACTCCGGACAGGGGACGGGTCCAATGAGCAGTTCTTC.

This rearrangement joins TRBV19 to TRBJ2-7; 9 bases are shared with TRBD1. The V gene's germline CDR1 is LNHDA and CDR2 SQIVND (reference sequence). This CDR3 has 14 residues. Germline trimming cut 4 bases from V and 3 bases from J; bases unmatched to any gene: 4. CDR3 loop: CASSRPGQGYEQYF. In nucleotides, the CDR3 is TGTGCCAGTAGTAGACCGGGACAGGGCTACGAGCAGTACTTC.

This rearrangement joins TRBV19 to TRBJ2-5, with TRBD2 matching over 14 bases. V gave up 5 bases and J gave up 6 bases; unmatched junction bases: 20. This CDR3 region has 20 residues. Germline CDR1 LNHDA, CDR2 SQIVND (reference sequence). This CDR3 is CASSPFPGLAGEEFVKTQYF. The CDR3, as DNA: TGTGCCAGTAGTCCTTTCCCGGGACTAGCGGGAGAGGAGTTCGTGAAGACCCAGTACTTC. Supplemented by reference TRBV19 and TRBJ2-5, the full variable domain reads DGGITQSPKYLFRKEGQNVTLSCEQNLNHDAMYWYRQDPGQGLRLIYYSQIVNDFQKGDIAEGYSVSREKKESFPLTVTSAQKNPTAFYLCASSPFPGLAGEEFVKTQYFGPGTRLLVL.

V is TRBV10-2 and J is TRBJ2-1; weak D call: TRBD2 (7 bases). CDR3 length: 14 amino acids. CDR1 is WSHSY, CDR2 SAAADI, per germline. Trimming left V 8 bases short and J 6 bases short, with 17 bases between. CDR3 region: CASRGAVLLNEQFF. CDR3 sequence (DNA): TGCGCCAGCCGGGGGGCCGTTCTTCTCAATGAGCAGTTCTTC.

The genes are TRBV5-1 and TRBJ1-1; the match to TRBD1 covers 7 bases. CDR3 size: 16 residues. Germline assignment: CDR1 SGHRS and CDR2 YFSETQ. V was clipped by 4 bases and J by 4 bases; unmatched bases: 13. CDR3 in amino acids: CASSPNPQGGSTEAFF. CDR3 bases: TGCGCCAGCAGCCCGAATCCCCAGGGGGGAAGCACTGAAGCTTTCTTT.

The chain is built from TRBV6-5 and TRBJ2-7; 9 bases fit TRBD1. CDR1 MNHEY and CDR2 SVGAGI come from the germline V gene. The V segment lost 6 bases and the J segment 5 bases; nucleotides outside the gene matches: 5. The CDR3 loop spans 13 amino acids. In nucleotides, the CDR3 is TGTGCCAGCAGGGGACAGGGAGGGCACGAGCAGTACTTC. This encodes CASRGQGGHEQYF.

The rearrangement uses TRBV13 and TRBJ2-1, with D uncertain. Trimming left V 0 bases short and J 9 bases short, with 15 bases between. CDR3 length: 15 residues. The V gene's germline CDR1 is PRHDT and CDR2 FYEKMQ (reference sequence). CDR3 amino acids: CASSLGESRYGEQFF. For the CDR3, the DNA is TGTGCCAGCAGCTTAGGGGAGAGCCGATATGGTGAGCAGTTCTTC.

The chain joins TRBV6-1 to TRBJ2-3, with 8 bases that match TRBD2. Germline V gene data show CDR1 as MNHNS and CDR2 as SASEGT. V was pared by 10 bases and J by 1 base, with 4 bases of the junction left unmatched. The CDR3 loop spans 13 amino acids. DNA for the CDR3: TGTGCCATTCGGGGGGGAGGCACAGATACGCAGTATTTT. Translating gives CAIRGGGTDTQYF.

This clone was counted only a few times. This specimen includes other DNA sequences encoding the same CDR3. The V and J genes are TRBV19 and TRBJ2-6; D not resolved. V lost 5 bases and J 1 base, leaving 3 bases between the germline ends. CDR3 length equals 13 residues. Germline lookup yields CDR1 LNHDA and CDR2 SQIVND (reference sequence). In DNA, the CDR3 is TGTGCCAGTAGTCTGTCTGGGGCCAACGTCCTGACTTTC. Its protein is CASSLSGANVLTF.

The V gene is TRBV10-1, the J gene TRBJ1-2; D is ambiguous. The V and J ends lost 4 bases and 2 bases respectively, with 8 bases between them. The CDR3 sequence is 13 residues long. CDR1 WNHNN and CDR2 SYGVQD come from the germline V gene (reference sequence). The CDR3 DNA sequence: TGCGCCAGCAGTGGAGGGTTCAACTATGGCTACACCTTC. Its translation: CASSGGFNYGYTF.

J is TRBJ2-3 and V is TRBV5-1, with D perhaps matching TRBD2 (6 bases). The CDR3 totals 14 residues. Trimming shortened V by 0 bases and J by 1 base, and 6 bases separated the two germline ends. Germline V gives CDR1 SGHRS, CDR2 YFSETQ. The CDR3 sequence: CASSLGRGTDTQYF. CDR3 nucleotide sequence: TGCGCCAGCAGCTTGGGGAGGGGCACAGATACGCAGTATTTT.

The chain's CDR3 is CASRQGAQDEQYF. CDR3 nucleotides: TGTGCCAGCAGACAGGGGGCGCAGGACGAGCAGTACTTC. The chain employs TRBV5-4 and TRBJ2-7, with TRBD1 identical over 9 bases. The CDR3 has 13 residues. The V gene end was trimmed by 5 bases and the J gene end by 5 bases; junction bases not matched to a gene: 5. From germline, CDR1 is SGHNT and CDR2 YYREEE (reference sequence).

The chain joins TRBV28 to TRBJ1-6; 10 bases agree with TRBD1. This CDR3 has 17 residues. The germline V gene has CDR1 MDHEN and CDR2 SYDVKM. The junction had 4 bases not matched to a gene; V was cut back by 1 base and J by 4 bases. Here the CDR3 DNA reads TGTGCCAGCAGTTTATCCGGGACAGGGGTTTATAATTCACCCCTCCACTTT. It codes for CASSLSGTGVYNSPLHF. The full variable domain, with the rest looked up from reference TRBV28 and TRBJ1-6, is DVKVTQSSRYLVKRTGEKVFLECVQDMDHENMFWYRQDPGLGLRLIYFSYDVKMKEKGDIPEGYSVSREKKERFSLILESASTNQTSMYLCASSLSGTGVYNSPLHFGNGTRLTVT.

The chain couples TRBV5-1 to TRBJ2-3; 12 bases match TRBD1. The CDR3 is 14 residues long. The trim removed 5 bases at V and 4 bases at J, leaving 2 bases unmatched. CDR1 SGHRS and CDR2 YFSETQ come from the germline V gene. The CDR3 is CASRGQGASDTQYF. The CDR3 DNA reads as TGCGCCAGCAGGGGACAGGGGGCGTCAGATACGCAGTATTTT.